Described below is a single TCR beta chain sequence and its context. Its target is not known. Second-dose timings of about 4 or about 12 weeks were pooled. Libraries were prepared by immunoSEQ multiplex PCR; TCRdb keeps only in-frame clonotypes and omits some of them. Here the sample spans roughly 120,000 clones, around nine tenths being singletons. The V gene's germline CDR1 is MGHRA and CDR2 YSYEKL. The ends were cut back, 0 bases at V and 4 bases at J, with 15 bases in the middle. The length of the CDR3 is 16 residues. This sample stems from a study of T cell responses to AZD1222 COVID-19 vaccine. Study-wide results and limits: Donors skewed white British and female; clonal diversity was possibly underestimated. Regions 160-218 and 743-854 dominated among vaccine-associated CD4 TCRs spanning spike.

The sequences come from peripheral blood, collected 28 days after the second AZD1222 dose. The chain has TRBV4-1 and TRBJ1-2, with D perhaps matching TRBD1 (6 bases). The TCR comes from an adult who received the AZD1222 COVID-19 vaccine. The CDR3 DNA follows: TGCGCCAGCAGCCAAGAGAACAGGGCGGTATTCTATGGCTACACCTTC. This codes for CASSQENRAVFYGYTF.